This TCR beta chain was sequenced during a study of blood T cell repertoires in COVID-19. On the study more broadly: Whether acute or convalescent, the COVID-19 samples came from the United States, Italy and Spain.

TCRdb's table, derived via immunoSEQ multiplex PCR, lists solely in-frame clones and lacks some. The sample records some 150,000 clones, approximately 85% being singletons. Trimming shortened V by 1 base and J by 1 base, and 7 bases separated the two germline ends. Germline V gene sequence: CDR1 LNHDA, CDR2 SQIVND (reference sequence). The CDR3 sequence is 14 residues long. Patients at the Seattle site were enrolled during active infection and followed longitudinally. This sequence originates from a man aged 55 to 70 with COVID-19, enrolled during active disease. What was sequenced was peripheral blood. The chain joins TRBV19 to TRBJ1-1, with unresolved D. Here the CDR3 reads CASSIGTANTEAFF. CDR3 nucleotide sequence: TGTGCCAGTAGTATAGGGACTGCGAACACTGAAGCTTTCTTT.